These 23 T cell receptor beta chains originate from one sample sequenced in a study of blood T cells in healthy people across ages. Next came a second PCR, run for about 7 to 12 cycles, which used a sample-barcoded 5' primer along with a J-beta primer mix. TCRdb fed the 5' RACE reads into MiXCR, producing one record per CDR3 protein. Of some 890,000 distinct CDR3 sequences in the sample, 25% to 30% are singletons; the top ten hold about 9.4%. This sample was also put to use in a study of T cells of mothers and their children.

The specimen was blood. These receptors were collected from a woman in her forties in good health.

The chain has TRBV20-1 and TRBJ2-5; D could derive from TRBD1 or TRBD2 (5 bases each). The J call is doubtful: the DNA matches TRBJ2-7 better. This CDR3 region has 13 residues. Germline loops: CDR1 DFQATT, CDR2 SNEGSKA (reference sequence). The CDR3 is CSARVGGRSEQYF. CDR3 nucleotide sequence: TGCAGTGCTAGAGTTGGGGGAAGGAGCGAGCAGTACTTC.

This clonotype was seen at least ten times. The chain has TRBV12-3 or TRBV12-4 and TRBJ2-1; TRBD1 might be the D (6 bases). This CDR3 contains 13 residues. The V and J ends lost 10 bases and 1 base respectively, with 11 bases between them. This CDR3 reads CAINRVSYNEQFF. CDR3 coding DNA: TGTGCCATAAACAGGGTATCCTACAATGAGCAGTTCTTC.

Only a few counts were recorded for this clonotype. The germline gene is not matched at one end of the junction; a read error may be the cause. The CDR3 DNA is TGTACCAGCAAACGCGTGCGGGGGAGGGGCGTTAGAACAGATACGCAGTATTTT. Encoded protein: CTSKRVRGRGVRTDTQYF. V is TRBV27 and J is TRBJ2-3; TRBD2 matches at 7 bases. The CDR3 is 18 residues long. The germline gives CDR1 MNHEY, CDR2 SMNVEV (reference sequence).

The J gene is TRBJ1-1, the V gene TRBV2; D not certain. The CDR3 totals 14 residues. CDR1 and CDR2 from the germline V gene are SNHLY and FYNNEI. Trimming cost V 6 bases and J 6 bases, with 17 bases left between them. The CDR3 region is CASRRGGPGPEAFF. DNA for the CDR3: TGTGCCAGCAGAAGAGGAGGGCCCGGACCTGAAGCTTTCTTT.

On this clonotype itself: A much larger clone differs by one base, so this may be a read error. The rearrangement uses TRBV7-9 and TRBJ2-1; TRBD2 aligns across 11 bases. The germline V gene has CDR1 SEHNR and CDR2 FQNEAQ (reference sequence). CDR3 length: 15 amino acids. The CDR3 region has the DNA TGTGCCGGCAGCCCACTAGCGGGGGCCCCCAATGAGCAGTTCTTC. Residues: CAGSPLAGAPNEQFF.

This clonotype was counted at least ten times. The CDR3 sequence: CSARTGLADTQYF. The DNA of the CDR3 is TGCAGTGCTCGGACAGGACTAGCAGATACGCAGTATTTT. The rearrangement uses TRBV20-1 and TRBJ2-3, with D perhaps TRBD1 or TRBD2 (7 bases each). V was trimmed by 5 bases and J by 4 bases, leaving 13 bases between them. The CDR3 covers 13 residues. CDR1 and CDR2 from the germline V gene are DFQATT and SNEGSKA (reference sequence).

This clonotype was picked up a small number of times. V gene TRBV24-1 combines with J gene TRBJ2-2; no reliable D call. Trimming removed 4 bases from V and 2 bases from J, with 1 base in between. Germline assignment: CDR1 KGHDR and CDR2 SFDVKD. The CDR3 covers 12 residues. The CDR3 coding sequence is TGTGCCACCAGTGACAACACCGGGGAGCTGTTTTTT. This sequence encodes CATSDNTGELFF.

In its sample, this clonotype was seen a few times. The chain links TRBV20-1 to TRBJ1-4; no reliable D call. Trimming left V 8 bases short and J 7 bases short, with 11 bases between. The CDR3 totals 11 residues. Germline lookup yields CDR1 DFQATT and CDR2 SNEGSKA (reference sequence). The DNA for the CDR3 is TGCAGTTATGCTGGCGGTGAAAAACTGTTTTTT. This codes for CSYAGGEKLFF.

This clonotype was detected a few times. This chain joins TRBV14 and TRBJ2-5, with D unresolved. V was shortened by 1 base and J by 11 bases, with 8 bases between the two germline ends. CDR1 and CDR2 from the germline V gene are SGHDN and FVKESK. The CDR3 sequence is 11 residues long. CDR3 amino acids: CASSQGVKQYF. CDR3 DNA: TGTGCCAGCAGCCAAGGAGTGAAGCAGTACTTC.

The V gene is TRBV7-3, the J gene TRBJ2-3; 7 bases are shared with TRBD2. This CDR3 is 15 amino acids long. Trimming at V came to 4 bases and at J to 2 bases, leaving 6 bases not matched to a gene. Germline assignment: CDR1 SGHTA and CDR2 FQGTGA. Here the CDR3 reads CASSSLGGDTDTQYF. CDR3 bases: TGTGCCAGCAGCTCGCTGGGGGGGGACACAGATACGCAGTATTTT.

This clonotype was counted only a few times. V and J are TRBV7-2 and TRBJ1-1; tentatively, D is TRBD1 (5 bases). The CDR3 length is 11 residues. Trimming removed 5 bases from V and 12 bases from J, with 13 bases in between. Looked up from germline, CDR1 is SGHTA and CDR2 is FQGNSA. CDR3 nucleotides: TGTGCCAGCAGCACGCGAAACAGGTCTTTCTTT. Amino acid sequence: CASSTRNRSFF.

The chain employs TRBV5-1 and TRBJ1-2; possibly TRBD1 for D (5 bases). This CDR3 is 16 amino acids long. V lost 0 bases, J lost 3 bases, and 15 bases lay in between. Germline values: CDR1 SGHRS, CDR2 YFSETQ. CDR3 DNA: TGCGCCAGCAGCTTGGGGCTTATAGGGGTTGACTATGGCTACACCTTC. Protein: CASSLGLIGVDYGYTF.

As regards this clonotype: Since a much larger clone is just one base distant, this may be a read error. The missing conserved phenylalanine or tryptophan at the end of this CDR3 makes a read error likely. The chain has TRBV11-2 and TRBJ2-7; TRBD2 aligns across 7 bases. Germline-derived CDR1 and CDR2 are SGHAT and FQNNGV. V dropped 5 bases and J dropped 6; count of bases not matched to a gene: 7. CDR3 length: 13 amino acids. The CDR3 is CASSAIREGEQYC. The DNA for the CDR3 is TGTGCCAGCAGCGCAATCAGGGAGGGCGAGCAGTACTGC.

For the CDR3, the DNA is TGTGCCAGCAGCCCAGACAGAGTGATTGGGCAGTACTTC. Translating it yields CASSPDRVIGQYF. The J gene is TRBJ2-7, the V gene TRBV27; a weak D match, TRBD1 (5 bases). The CDR3 has 13 residues. In germline, CDR1 is MNHEY, CDR2 SMNVEV (reference sequence). V was shortened by 6 bases and J by 9 bases, with 18 bases between the two germline ends.

The sample holds many counts of this clonotype. The chain couples TRBV5-1 to TRBJ2-1; TRBD2 agrees at 8 bases. J lost 3 bases, V lost 1 base, and 3 bases had no gene match. Germline V gene data show CDR1 as SGHRS and CDR2 as YFSETQ. The CDR3 is made up of 15 amino acids. CDR3 sequence (DNA): TGCGCCAGCAGCTTGAGCGGGGGAAACTACAATGAGCAGTTCTTC. Protein product: CASSLSGGNYNEQFF.

A few counts support this clonotype. J is TRBJ2-3 and V is TRBV9, with 7 bases aligning to TRBD1. Germline V CDR1 and CDR2: SGDLS, YYNGEE. Trimming removed 0 bases from V and 1 base from J; junction bases left unmatched: 11. CDR3 size: 18 residues. CDR3 loop: CASSVAGGSGGRTDTQYF. The CDR3 region has the DNA TGTGCCAGCAGCGTAGCTGGGGGTTCAGGGGGACGCACAGATACGCAGTATTTT.

There are a few counts of this clonotype. The chain recombines TRBV5-6 with TRBJ1-6, with 9 bases aligning to TRBD1. Trimming at V came to 2 bases and at J to 8 bases, leaving 5 bases not matched to a gene. Germline CDR1 and CDR2: SGHDT and YYEEEE. This CDR3 comprises 15 residues. In DNA form, the CDR3 reads TGTGCCAGCAGCTTAACCGGGACAGGGCATTCACCCCTCCACTTT. Translating it yields CASSLTGTGHSPLHF.

Concerning this clonotype itself: The junction does not match germline at one end; this may be a read error. The chain employs TRBV3-1 and TRBJ2-7; 10 bases align to TRBD1. The CDR3 contains 16 residues. CDR1 and CDR2 from the germline V gene are LGHDT and YNNKEL (reference sequence). CDR3 in amino acids: CASSQAGQGNTYEQYF. In DNA, the CDR3 is TGTGCCAGCAGCCAAGCGGGACAGGGGAATACCTACGAGCAGTATTTC.

This clonotype turned up a few times. One junction end does not reproduce the germline sequence, and a read error may be involved. The V and J genes are TRBV7-2 and TRBJ2-7; 12 bases match TRBD2. Germline V lookup: CDR1 SGHTA, CDR2 FQGNSA. This CDR3 has 15 amino acids. The CDR3 region is CANSTAGLAGNEQYF. Here the CDR3 DNA reads TGTGCCAACAGCACAGCGGGACTAGCGGGCAATGAGCAGTACTTC.

In its sample, this clonotype was seen a few times. The V and J genes are TRBV2 and TRBJ1-1; the D is unclear. CDR3 length: 14 residues. The V gene's germline CDR1 is SNHLY and CDR2 FYNNEI. Trimming cost V 7 bases and J 0 bases, with 12 bases left between them. CDR3 amino acids: CASNGWIMNTEAFF. The CDR3 bases are TGTGCCAGCAATGGGTGGATAATGAACACTGAAGCTTTCTTT.

DNA for the CDR3: TGTGCCACCAGCAGAGTTCAGACAGGGACCTACGAGCAGTACTTC. Its protein is CATSRVQTGTYEQYF. The gene calls are TRBV15 and TRBJ2-7; 7 positions match TRBD1. CDR3 length: 15 amino acids. The germline V gene has CDR1 LNHNV and CDR2 YYDKDF (reference sequence). V lost 1 base and J lost 2; bases outside the gene matches: 5.

This clonotype has just one count. The J gene is TRBJ1-2, the V gene TRBV11-2; a weak D match, TRBD1 (5 bases). CDR1 and CDR2 (germline): SGHAT, FQNNGV. Trimming took off 5 bases at V and 6 bases at J, with 19 bases between the two ends. The CDR3 covers 15 residues. CDR3 sequence: CASSPISGPNHGYTF. CDR3 DNA: TGTGCCAGCAGCCCGATTTCGGGGCCCAACCATGGCTACACCTTC.

This clonotype was seen ten or more times. This chain connects TRBV7-2 to TRBJ2-7, with TRBD1 as a possible D gene (5 bases). Germline CDR1 and CDR2: SGHTA and FQGNSA. V lost 5 bases and J 2 bases, leaving 13 bases between the germline ends. The CDR3 is 14 amino acids. CDR3 protein: CASSATDGTYEQYF. CDR3 DNA: TGTGCCAGCAGCGCGACAGACGGAACCTACGAGCAGTACTTC.